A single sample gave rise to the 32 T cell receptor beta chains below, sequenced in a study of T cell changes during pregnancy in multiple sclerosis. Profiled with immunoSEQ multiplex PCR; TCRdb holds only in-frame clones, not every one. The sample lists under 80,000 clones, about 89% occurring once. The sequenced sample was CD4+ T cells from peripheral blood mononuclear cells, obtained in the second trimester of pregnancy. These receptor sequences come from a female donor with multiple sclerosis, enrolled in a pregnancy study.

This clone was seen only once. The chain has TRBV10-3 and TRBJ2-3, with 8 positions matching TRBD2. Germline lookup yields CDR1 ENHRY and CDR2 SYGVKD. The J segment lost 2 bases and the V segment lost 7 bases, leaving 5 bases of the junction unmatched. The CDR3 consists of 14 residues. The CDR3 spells CAIKLADHTDTQYF. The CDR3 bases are TGTGCCATCAAACTAGCGGACCACACAGATACGCAGTATTTT.

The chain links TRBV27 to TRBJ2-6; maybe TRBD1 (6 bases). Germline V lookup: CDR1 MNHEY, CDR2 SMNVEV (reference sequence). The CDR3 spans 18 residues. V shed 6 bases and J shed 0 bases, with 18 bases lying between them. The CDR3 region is CASRGLGQPHSGANVLTF. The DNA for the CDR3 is TGTGCCAGCAGGGGCCTCGGACAGCCCCACTCTGGGGCCAACGTCCTGACTTTC.

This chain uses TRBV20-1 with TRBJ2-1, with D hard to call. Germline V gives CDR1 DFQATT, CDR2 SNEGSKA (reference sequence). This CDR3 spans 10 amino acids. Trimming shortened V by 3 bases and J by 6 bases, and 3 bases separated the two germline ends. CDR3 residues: CSASSNEQFF. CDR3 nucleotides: TGCAGTGCTAGTAGCAATGAGCAGTTCTTC.

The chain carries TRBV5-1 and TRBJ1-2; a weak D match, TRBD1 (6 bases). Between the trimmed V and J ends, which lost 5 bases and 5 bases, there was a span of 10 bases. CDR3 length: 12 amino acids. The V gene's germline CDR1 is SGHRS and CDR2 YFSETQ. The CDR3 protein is CASSEDRYGYTF. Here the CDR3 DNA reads TGCGCCAGCAGTGAGGACAGATATGGCTACACCTTC.

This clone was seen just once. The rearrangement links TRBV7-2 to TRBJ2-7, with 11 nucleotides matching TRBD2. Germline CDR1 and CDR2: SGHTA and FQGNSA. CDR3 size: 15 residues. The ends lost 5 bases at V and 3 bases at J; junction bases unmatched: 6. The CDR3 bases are TGTGCCAGCAGCCCACCCGGGACTAGCGGCTACGAGCAGTACTTC. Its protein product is CASSPPGTSGYEQYF.

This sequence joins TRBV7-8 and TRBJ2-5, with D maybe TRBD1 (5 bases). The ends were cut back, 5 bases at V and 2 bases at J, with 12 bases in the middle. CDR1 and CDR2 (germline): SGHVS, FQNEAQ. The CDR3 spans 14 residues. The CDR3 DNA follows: TGTGCCAGCAGCATAGGGGCGACGCAAGAGACCCAGTACTTC. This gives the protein CASSIGATQETQYF. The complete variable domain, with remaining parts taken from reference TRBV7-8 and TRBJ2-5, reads GAGVSQSPRYKVAKRGQDVALRCDPISGHVSLFWYQQALGQGPEFLTYFQNEAQLDKSGLPSDRFFAERPEGSVSTLKIQRTQQEDSAVYLCASSIGATQETQYFGPGTRLLVL.

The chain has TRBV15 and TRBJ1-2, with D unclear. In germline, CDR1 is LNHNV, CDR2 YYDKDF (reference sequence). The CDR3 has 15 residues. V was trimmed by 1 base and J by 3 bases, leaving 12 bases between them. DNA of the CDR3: TGTGCCACCAGCAGAGGACCAGGTTTTCACTATGGCTACACCTTC. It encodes CATSRGPGFHYGYTF.

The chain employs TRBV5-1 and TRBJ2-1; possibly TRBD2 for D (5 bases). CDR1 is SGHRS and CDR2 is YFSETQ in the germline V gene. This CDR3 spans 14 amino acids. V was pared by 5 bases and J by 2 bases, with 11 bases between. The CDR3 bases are TGCGCCAGCAGAACGGGGTCACCCTACAATGAGCAGTTCTTC. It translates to CASRTGSPYNEQFF.

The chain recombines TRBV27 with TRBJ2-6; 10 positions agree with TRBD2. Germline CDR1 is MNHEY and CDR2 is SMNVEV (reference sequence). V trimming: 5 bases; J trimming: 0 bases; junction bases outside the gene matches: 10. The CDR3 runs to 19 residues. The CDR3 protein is CASSPKTSGPNSGANVLTF. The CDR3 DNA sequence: TGTGCCAGCAGTCCGAAGACTAGCGGGCCAAACTCTGGGGCCAACGTCCTGACTTTC. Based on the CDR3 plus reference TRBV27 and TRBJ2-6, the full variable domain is EAQVTQNPRYLITVTGKKLTVTCSQNMNHEYMSWYRQDPGLGLRQIYYSMNVEVTDKGDVPEGYKVSRKEKRNFPLILESPSPNQTSLYFCASSPKTSGPNSGANVLTFGAGSRLTVL.

CDR3 nucleotides: TGTGCCAGCAGTTACTCAGGGACAGGGTATTTCTACGAGCAGTACTTC. It specifies CASSYSGTGYFYEQYF. The chain combines TRBV6-5 with TRBJ2-7; 9 positions agree with TRBD1. This CDR3 spans 16 amino acids. Germline V gene lookup returns CDR1 MNHEY and CDR2 SVGAGI. V was clipped by 0 bases and J by 3 bases; unmatched bases: 6.

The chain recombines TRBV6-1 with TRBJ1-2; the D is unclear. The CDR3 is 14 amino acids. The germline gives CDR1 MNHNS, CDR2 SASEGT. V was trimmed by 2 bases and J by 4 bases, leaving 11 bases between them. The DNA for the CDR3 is TGTGCCAGCAGTGAAATGGAGGGTCGCTATGGCTACACCTTC. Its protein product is CASSEMEGRYGYTF.

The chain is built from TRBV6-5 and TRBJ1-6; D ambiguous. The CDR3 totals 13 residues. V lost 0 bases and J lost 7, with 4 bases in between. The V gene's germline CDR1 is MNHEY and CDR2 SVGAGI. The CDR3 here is CASSYSRNSPLHF. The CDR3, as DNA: TGTGCCAGCAGTTACTCGAGAAATTCACCCCTCCACTTT.

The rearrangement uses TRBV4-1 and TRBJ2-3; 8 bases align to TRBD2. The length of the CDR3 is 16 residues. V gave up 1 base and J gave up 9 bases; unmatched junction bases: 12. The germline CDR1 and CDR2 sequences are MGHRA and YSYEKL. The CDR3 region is CASSQGSGGPVDTQYF. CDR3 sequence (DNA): TGCGCCAGCAGCCAAGGGTCGGGAGGGCCCGTGGACACGCAGTATTTT.

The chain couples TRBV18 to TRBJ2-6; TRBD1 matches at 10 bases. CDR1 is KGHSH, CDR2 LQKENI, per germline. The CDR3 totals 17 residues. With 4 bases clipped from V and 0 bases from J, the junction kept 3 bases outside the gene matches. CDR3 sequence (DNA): TGTGCCAGCTCACAGGGACAGGGGAGCTCTGGGGCCAACGTCCTGACTTTC. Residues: CASSQGQGSSGANVLTF. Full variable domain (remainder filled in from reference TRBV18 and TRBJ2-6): NAGVMQNPRHLVRRRGQEARLRCSPMKGHSHVYWYRQLPEEGLKFMVYLQKENIIDESGMPKERFSAEFPKEGPSILRIQQVVRGDSAAYFCASSQGQGSSGANVLTFGAGSRLTVL.

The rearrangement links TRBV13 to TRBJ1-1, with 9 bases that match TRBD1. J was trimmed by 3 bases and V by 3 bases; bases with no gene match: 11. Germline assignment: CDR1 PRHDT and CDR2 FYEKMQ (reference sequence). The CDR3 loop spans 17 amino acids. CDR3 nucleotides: TGTGCCAGCAGCTTCCGGGACAGGGTGGCGGTTGACACTGAAGCTTTCTTT. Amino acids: CASSFRDRVAVDTEAFF.

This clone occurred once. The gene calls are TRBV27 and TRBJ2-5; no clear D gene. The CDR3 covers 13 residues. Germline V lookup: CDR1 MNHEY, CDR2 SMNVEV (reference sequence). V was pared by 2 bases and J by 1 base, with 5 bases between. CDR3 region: CASSLTLQETQYF. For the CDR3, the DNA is TGTGCCAGCAGTTTAACTCTCCAAGAGACCCAGTACTTC.

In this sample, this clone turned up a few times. The CDR3 loop is CASSEASYRELNTEAFF. The CDR3 DNA follows: TGTGCCAGCAGCGAAGCATCATACAGGGAGCTGAACACTGAAGCTTTCTTT. V is TRBV14 and J is TRBJ1-1; a possible D gene is TRBD1 (6 bases). The V gene's germline CDR1 is SGHDN and CDR2 FVKESK. V lost 5 bases, J lost 0 bases, and 19 bases lay in between. The CDR3 has 17 amino acids.

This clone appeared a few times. The CDR3 DNA reads TGTGCCAGCAGCTTATTCGAACATCGCACCCGGGACAGAAATTCACCCCTCCACTTT. Protein sequence: CASSLFEHRTRDRNSPLHF. The chain employs TRBV7-2 and TRBJ1-6, with 7 bases fitting TRBD1. Losses at the gene ends were 2 bases for V and 7 bases for J; bases not matched to a gene: 17. In germline, CDR1 is SGHTA, CDR2 FQGNSA. This CDR3 is 19 amino acids long.

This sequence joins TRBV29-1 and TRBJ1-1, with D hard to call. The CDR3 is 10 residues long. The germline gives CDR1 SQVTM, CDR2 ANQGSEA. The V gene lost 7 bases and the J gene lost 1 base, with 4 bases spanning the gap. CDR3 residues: CSAGNTEAFF. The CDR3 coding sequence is TGCAGCGCGGGGAACACTGAAGCTTTCTTT.

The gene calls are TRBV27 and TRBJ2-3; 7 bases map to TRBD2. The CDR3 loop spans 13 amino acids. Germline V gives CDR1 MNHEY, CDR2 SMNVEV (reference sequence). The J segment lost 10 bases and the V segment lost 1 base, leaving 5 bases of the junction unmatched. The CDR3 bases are TGTGCCAGCAGTTTATTTAGGGAGGGATCGCAGTATTTT. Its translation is CASSLFREGSQYF.

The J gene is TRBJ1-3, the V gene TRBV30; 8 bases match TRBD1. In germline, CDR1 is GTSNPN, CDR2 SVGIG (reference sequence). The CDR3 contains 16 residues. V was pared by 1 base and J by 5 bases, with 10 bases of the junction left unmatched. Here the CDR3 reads CAWSAQGQGLRNTIYF. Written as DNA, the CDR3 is TGTGCCTGGAGTGCCCAAGGACAGGGTTTGAGAAACACCATATATTTT.

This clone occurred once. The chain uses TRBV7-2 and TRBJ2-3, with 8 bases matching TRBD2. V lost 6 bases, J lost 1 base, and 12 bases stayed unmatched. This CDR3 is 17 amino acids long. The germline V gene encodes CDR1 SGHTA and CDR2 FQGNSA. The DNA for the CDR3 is TGTGCCAGCAGTTTAAGACTAGCGCCCTGGGGCACAGATACGCAGTATTTT. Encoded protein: CASSLRLAPWGTDTQYF.

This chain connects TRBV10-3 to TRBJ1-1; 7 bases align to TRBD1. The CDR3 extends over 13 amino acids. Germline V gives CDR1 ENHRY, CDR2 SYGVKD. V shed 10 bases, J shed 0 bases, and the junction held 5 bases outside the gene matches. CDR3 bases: TGTGCCAGTACACAGGGGATGAACACTGAAGCTTTCTTT. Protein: CASTQGMNTEAFF.

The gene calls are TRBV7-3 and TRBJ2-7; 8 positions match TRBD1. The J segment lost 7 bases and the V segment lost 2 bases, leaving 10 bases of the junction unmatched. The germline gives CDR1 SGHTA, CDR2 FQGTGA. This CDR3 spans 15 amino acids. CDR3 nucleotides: TGTGCCAGCAGCTTAGACCCCCAGGGGGCGCGGGAGCAGTACTTC. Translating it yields CASSLDPQGAREQYF.

CDR3 DNA: TGTGCCAGCTCAGTCGACTCGTCCGGGATCAGCAATCAGCCCCAGCATTTT. Translated, it gives CASSVDSSGISNQPQHF. The V call is TRBV18, the J call TRBJ1-5; no firm D call. V was cut by 5 bases and J by 1 base, with 18 bases left in between. Germline values: CDR1 KGHSH, CDR2 LQKENI. This CDR3 has 17 amino acids.

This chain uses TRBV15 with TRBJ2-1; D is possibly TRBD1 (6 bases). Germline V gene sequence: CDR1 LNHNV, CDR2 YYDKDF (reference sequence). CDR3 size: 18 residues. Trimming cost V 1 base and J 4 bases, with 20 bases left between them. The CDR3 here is CATSRAPSQGSRYNEQFF. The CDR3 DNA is TGTGCCACCAGCAGAGCCCCTTCGCAGGGGTCGAGGTACAATGAGCAGTTCTTC. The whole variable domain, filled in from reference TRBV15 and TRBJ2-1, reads DAMVIQNPRYQVTQFGKPVTLSCSQTLNHNVMYWYQQKSSQAPKLLFHYYDKDFNNEADTPDNFQSRRPNTSFCFLDIRSPGLGDTAMYLCATSRAPSQGSRYNEQFFGPGTRLTVL.

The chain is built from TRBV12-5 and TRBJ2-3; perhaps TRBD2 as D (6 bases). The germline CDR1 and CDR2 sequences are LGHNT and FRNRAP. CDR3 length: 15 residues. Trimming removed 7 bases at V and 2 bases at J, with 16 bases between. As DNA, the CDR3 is TGTGCTAGTGCTCGCTCTAGCGTTAACACAGATACGCAGTATTTT. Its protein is CASARSSVNTDTQYF.

CDR3 DNA sequence: TGTGCCAGCAGCTTAGCCTTAGTCCGTCTCGACGGGAATTCACCCCTCCACTTT. Translation: CASSLALVRLDGNSPLHF. This chain connects TRBV7-8 to TRBJ1-6; D is ambiguous. The CDR3 consists of 18 residues. Germline CDR1 reads SGHVS; CDR2 reads FQNEAQ. V lost 0 bases and J 7 bases, leaving 19 bases between the germline ends.

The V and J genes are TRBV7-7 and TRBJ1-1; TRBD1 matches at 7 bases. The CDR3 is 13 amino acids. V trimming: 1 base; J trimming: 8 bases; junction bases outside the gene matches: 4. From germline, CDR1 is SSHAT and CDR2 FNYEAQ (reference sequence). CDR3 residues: CASSLVRDSEAFF. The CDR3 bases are TGTGCCAGCAGCTTAGTTCGGGACAGCGAAGCTTTCTTT.

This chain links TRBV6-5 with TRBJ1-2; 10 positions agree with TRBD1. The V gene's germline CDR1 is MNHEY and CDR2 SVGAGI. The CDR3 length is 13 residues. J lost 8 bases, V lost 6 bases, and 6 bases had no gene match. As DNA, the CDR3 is TGTGCCAGCAGACCCGGGACAGGGGTCGGCTACACCTTC. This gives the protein CASRPGTGVGYTF.

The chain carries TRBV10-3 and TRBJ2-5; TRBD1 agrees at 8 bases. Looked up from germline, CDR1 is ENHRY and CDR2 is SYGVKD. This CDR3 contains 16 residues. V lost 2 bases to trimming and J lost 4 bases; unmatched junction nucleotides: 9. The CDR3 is CAISETRQGKVETQYF. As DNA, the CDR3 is TGTGCCATCAGTGAGACCCGACAGGGGAAAGTAGAGACCCAGTACTTC.

The CDR3 here is CASSLGGPTNEKLFF. The DNA for the CDR3 is TGTGCCAGCAGCTTAGGGGGCCCAACTAATGAAAAACTGTTTTTT. The chain has TRBV7-9 and TRBJ1-4; D may be TRBD1 (5 bases). Germline CDR1 SEHNR, CDR2 FQNEAQ (reference sequence). V was clipped by 1 base and J by 0 bases, with 6 bases between them. This CDR3 has 15 amino acids.